This T cell receptor (beta chain) was found in a study of T cells after yellow fever vaccination. This clonotype was picked up many times. It was through 5'RACE template switching that TCR cDNA was made, with a universal primer site and UMIs added. TCRdb used MiXCR to reprocess the 5' RACE reads, holding one entry per CDR3 protein. The repertoire holds around 230,000 distinct CDR3 sequences, 5.5% to 8.5% seen once, with approximately 0.99% in the top ten. Trimming shortened V by 3 bases and J by 3 bases, and 12 bases separated the two germline ends. The germline V gene encodes CDR1 LGHDT and CDR2 YNNKEL (reference sequence). The CDR3 runs to 14 residues.

This chain links TRBV3-1 with TRBJ2-7; no reliable D call. Sequences were derived from CD4+ T cells sorted from PBMCs, sampled on the day of the yellow fever booster vaccination. The clonotype was recovered from a man aged 25-40 years who received the YFV17D yellow fever vaccine. The CDR3 loop is CASSHGSQFYEQYF. CDR3 sequence (DNA): TGTGCCAGCAGCCATGGCAGCCAGTTCTACGAGCAGTACTTC.